This TCR beta chain comes out of a study of read filtering for tumor transcriptome and immune sequencing (dated by TCRdb to the early 2020s). Regarding the complete study: The cohort had 16 to 20 male and 11 to 15 female patients with a mean age of roughly 64 years, ranging from about 45 to 85. By revised international staging, fewer than ten patients were R-ISS I, over 15 were R-ISS II and roughly 7 were R-ISS III. After DNase treatment, whole-transcriptome libraries were prepared with the TruSeq RNA Access Library Prep Kit. Per sample, about 3.5 to 11 million TCR-region mapped reads were obtained with IR-seq, compared with only 85 to 1273 with RNA-seq. Using the same bone marrow samples, the study ran both targeted immune repertoire sequencing and bulk whole-transcriptome sequencing and then compared the TCR repertoires from each method. As a main aim, a read-filtering strategy for immune repertoire data was addressed, with the specific question being whether clonotypes supported by a single read should be removed.

Every patient had bone marrow sampled at the time of active disease. Ficoll-Hypaque density gradient centrifugation was used to isolate the bone marrow mononuclear cells. Myeloma plasma cells were removed and CD138-negative cells were collected by negative selection after labeling with CD138 magnetic microbeads on a MACS separator. Flow cytometry on an Attune NxT with CD138 antibodies was used to check the purity of the isolated cells. TRIzol reagent was used to extract total RNA, which was then quantified with a NanoDrop spectrophotometer. For each patient, paired RNA-seq and IR-seq were run on the CD138-negative bone marrow sample from that patient. Beyond this particular receptor, the publication reports: The correlation between IR-seq and RNA-seq shared clonotype proportions was increased by removal of single-read clonotypes. Rather than purified T cells, the sorted CD138-negative fraction was a mixed bone marrow immune population. Single-read clonotypes made up roughly 82% of clonotypes but approximately 3.5% of total reads in IR-seq, and over 65% of clonotypes and approximately 42% of reads in RNA-seq. Compared with RNA-seq, IR-seq captured clonotypes at much higher depth and more reliably, and a smaller IR-seq throughput was enough to identify most shared clonotypes.

This clonotype showed up many times. This clone's antigen is unknown. No quality values exist for individual bases; no much larger clone is one base distant. Starting from 400 ng RNA, TCR libraries were constructed with the Immunoverse kit using molecular barcoded adaptors that cover the alpha/delta and beta/gamma chains. TCR library preparation used the same RNA that went into transcriptome sequencing. An Illumina HiSeq 4000 with 2 x 150 cycles was used to sequence the TCR libraries. In the paper's pipeline: MiXCR aligned TCR reads to human V, D, J and C references and assembled the aligned reads into CDR3 clonotypes, with quality filtering and error correction included. The tcR package in R was used for analysis of clonotype counts and gene usage diversity. Raw mapping reads were checked after the RNA-seq reads had been mapped by STAR aligner version 2.5.3a onto the human GRCh37 genome. IR-seq fastq files were randomly downsampled with Seqtk 1.3 to test the effect of sequencing depth on detected clonotypes. Using fastp at Q25 and MiXCR, TCRdb reprocessed the public reads and kept productive beta chains. For every CDR3 protein sequence, its rows merge into one entry that carries the most common genes and DNA. These V and J calls derive from TCRdb rather than the authors' analysis. The sample table shows 30,000 to 40,000 distinct CDR3 sequences, and about 15% are seen once. The top ten clonotypes cover 15% to 20% of the sample.

The CDR3 has 15 amino acids, counting the end cysteine and phenylalanine. The CDR3 DNA has 45 bases and is translated from base 1. CDR1 SGHTA and CDR2 FQGTGA are derived from the germline V gene. Trimming removed 2 bases from V and 2 bases from J, leaving 13 bases between the germline ends. The sequence is built from TRBV7-3 and TRBJ2-7; possibly the D gene is TRBD1, per 5 matching bases. Sequenced material: a population of CD138-negative cells sorted from bone marrow. In the paper's terms, the cell subset or site label means: bone marrow mononuclear cells depleted of CD138+ plasma/myeloma cells by negative magnetic selection. This sequence originates from a donor at least 40 years old with multiple myeloma. The DNA sequence is TGTGCCAGCAGCTTAGAATGGGGCGGAACCTACGAGCAGTACTTC. This encodes CASSLEWGGTYEQYF. The CDR3, completed at both ends by the reference TRBV7-3 and TRBJ2-7 genes, gives the full variable domain GAGVSQTPSNKVTEKGKYVELRCDPISGHTALYWYRQSLGQGPEFLIYFQGTGAADDSGLPNDRFFAVRPEGSVSTLKIQRTERGDSAVYLCASSLEWGGTYEQYFGPGTRLTVT.